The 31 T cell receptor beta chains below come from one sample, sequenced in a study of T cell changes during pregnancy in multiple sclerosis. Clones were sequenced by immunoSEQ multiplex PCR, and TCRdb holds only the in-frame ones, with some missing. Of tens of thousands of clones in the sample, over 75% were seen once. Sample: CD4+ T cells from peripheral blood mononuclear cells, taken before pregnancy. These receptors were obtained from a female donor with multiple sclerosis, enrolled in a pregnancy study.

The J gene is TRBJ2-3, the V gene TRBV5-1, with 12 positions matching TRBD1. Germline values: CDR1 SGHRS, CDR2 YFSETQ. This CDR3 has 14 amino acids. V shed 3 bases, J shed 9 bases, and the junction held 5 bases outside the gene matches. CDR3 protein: CASSSTGQGATQYF. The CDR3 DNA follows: TGCGCCAGCAGCTCGACGGGACAGGGGGCGACGCAGTATTTT.

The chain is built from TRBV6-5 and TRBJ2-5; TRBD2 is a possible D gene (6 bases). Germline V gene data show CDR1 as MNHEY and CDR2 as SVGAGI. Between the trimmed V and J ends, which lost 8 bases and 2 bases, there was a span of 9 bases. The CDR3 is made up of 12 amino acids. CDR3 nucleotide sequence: TGTGCCAGCTGGAGGGTACAAGAGACCCAGTACTTC. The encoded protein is CASWRVQETQYF.

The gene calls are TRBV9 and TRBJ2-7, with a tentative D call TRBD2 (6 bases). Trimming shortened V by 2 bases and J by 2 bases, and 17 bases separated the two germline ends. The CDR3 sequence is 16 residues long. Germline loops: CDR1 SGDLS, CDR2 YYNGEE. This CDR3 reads CASSVGGWGLPYEQYF. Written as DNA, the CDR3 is TGTGCCAGCAGCGTTGGAGGGTGGGGCCTACCCTACGAGCAGTACTTC.

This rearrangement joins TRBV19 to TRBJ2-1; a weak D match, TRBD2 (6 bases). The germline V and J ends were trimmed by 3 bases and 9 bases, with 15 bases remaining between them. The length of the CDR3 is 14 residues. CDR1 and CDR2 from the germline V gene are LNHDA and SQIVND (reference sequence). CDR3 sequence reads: CASSMGSRRGEQFF. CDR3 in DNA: TGTGCCAGTAGTATGGGCTCCCGGCGGGGTGAGCAGTTCTTC.

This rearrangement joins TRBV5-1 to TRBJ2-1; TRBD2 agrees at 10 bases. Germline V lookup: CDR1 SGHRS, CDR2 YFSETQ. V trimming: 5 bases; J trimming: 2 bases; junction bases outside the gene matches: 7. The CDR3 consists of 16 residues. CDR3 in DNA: TGCGCCAGCAGGACTAGCGGGTTCTCGACCTACAATGAGCAGTTCTTC. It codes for CASRTSGFSTYNEQFF.

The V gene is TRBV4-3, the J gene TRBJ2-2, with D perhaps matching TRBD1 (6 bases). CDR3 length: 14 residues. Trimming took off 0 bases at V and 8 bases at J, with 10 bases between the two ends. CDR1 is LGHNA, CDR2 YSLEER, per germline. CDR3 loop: CASSQDARGGELFF. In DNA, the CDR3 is TGCGCCAGCAGCCAAGATGCCAGGGGAGGGGAGCTGTTTTTT.

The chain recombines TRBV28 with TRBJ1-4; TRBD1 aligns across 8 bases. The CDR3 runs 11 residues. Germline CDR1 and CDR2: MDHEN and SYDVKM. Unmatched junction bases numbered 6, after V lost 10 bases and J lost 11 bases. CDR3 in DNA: TGTGCCACCCAGGGGGCGCTGAAACTGTTTTTT. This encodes CATQGALKLFF. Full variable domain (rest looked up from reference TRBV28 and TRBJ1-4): DVKVTQSSRYLVKRTGEKVFLECVQDMDHENMFWYRQDPGLGLRLIYFSYDVKMKEKGDIPEGYSVSREKKERFSLILESASTNQTSMYLCATQGALKLFFGSGTQLSVL.

The CDR3 is CAWSRKGLDTQGANEQFF. The CDR3 DNA follows: TGTGCCTGGAGCAGGAAAGGATTGGACACACAGGGGGCCAATGAGCAGTTCTTC. The chain links TRBV30 to TRBJ2-1; TRBD1 agrees at 9 bases. V shed 3 bases and J 6 bases; nucleotides not matched to a gene: 18. The CDR3 spans 18 residues. Germline V lookup: CDR1 GTSNPN, CDR2 SVGIG (reference sequence).

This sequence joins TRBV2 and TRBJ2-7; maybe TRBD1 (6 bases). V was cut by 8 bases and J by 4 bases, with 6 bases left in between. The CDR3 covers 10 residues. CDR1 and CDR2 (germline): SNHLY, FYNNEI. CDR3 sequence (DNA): TGTGCCAGCGGGACATACGAGCAGTACTTC. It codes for CASGTYEQYF.

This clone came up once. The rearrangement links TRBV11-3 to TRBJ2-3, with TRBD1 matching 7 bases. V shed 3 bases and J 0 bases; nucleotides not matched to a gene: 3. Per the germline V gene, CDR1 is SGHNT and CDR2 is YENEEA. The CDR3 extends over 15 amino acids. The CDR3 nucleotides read TGTGCCAGCAGCTTCGGGACAGCTAGCACAGATACGCAGTATTTT. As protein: CASSFGTASTDTQYF.

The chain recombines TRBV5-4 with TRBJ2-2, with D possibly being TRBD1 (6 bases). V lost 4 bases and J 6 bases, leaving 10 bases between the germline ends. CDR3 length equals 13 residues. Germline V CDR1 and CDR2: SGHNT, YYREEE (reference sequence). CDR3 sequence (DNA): TGTGCCAGCAGCCTCAGGACAGCCGGGGAGCTGTTTTTT. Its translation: CASSLRTAGELFF.

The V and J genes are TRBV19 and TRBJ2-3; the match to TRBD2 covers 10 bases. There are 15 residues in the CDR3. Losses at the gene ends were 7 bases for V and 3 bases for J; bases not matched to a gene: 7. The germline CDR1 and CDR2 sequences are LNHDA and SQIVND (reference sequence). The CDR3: CASNSASGSTDTQYF. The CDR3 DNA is TGTGCCAGTAATAGCGCTAGCGGGAGTACAGATACGCAGTATTTT.

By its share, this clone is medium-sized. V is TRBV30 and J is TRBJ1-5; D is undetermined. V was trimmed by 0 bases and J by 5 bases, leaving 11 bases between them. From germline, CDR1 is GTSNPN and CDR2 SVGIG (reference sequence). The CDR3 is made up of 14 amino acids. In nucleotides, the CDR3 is TGTGCCTGGAGTGTAACAACAGTGGATCAGCCCCAGCATTTT. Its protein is CAWSVTTVDQPQHF. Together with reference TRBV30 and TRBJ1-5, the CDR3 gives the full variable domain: SQTIHQWPATLVQPVGSPLSLECTVEGTSNPNLYWYRQAAGRGLQLLFYSVGIGQISSEVPQNLSASRPQDRQFILSSKKLLLSDSGFYLCAWSVTTVDQPQHFGDGTRLSIL.

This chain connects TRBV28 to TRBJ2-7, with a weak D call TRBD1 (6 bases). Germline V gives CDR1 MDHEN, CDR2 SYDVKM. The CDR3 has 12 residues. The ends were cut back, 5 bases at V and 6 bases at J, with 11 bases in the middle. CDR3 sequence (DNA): TGTGCCAGCAGTACAGGGATCCCCGAGCAGTACTTC. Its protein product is CASSTGIPEQYF.

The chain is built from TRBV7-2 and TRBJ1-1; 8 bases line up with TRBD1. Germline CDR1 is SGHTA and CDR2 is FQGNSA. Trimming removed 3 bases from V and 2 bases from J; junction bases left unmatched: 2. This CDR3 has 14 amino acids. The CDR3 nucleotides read TGTGCCAGCAGCTTGTCAGGGGGCAACACTGAAGCTTTCTTT. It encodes CASSLSGGNTEAFF.

The DNA of the CDR3 is TGTGCCAGCAGCCCAGCGGGGGGGTCGGGGCAGTACTTC. This gives the protein CASSPAGGSGQYF. The chain employs TRBV7-2 and TRBJ2-7; the match to TRBD2 covers 10 bases. The CDR3 extends over 13 amino acids. J was trimmed by 9 bases and V by 5 bases; bases with no gene match: 7. Germline values: CDR1 SGHTA, CDR2 FQGNSA.

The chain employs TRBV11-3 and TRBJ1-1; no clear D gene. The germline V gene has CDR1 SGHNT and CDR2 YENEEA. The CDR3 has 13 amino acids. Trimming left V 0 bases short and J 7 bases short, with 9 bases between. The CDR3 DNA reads TGTGCCAGCAGCTTAGATCTTAGTCATGAAGCTTTCTTT. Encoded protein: CASSLDLSHEAFF.

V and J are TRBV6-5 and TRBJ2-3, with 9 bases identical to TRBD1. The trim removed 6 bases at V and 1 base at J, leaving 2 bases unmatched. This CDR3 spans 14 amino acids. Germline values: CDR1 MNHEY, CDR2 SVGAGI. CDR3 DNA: TGTGCCAGCAGCTGGGACAGGGGCACAGATACGCAGTATTTT. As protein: CASSWDRGTDTQYF.

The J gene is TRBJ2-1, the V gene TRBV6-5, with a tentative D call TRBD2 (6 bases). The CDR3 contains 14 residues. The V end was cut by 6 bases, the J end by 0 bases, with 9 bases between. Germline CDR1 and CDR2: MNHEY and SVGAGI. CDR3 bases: TGTGCCAGCAGACGACTAGACTCCTACAATGAGCAGTTCTTC. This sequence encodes CASRRLDSYNEQFF.

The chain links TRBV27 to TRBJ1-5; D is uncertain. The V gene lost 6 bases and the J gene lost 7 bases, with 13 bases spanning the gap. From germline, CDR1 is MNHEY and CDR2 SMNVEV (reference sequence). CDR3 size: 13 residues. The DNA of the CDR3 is TGTGCCAGCAGCCCGTCCGGTTGGCAGCCCCAGCATTTT. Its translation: CASSPSGWQPQHF.

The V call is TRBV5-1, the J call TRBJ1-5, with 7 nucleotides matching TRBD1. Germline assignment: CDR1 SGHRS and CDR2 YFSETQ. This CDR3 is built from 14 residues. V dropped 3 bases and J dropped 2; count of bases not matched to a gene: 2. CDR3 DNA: TGCGCCAGCAGCTCAGGACAGGGCAATCAGCCCCAGCATTTT. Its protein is CASSSGQGNQPQHF.

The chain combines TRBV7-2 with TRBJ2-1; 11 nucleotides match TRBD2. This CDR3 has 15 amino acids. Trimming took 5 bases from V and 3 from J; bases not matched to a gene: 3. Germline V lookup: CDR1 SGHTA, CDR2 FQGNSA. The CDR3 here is CASSISGRDYNEQFF. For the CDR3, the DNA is TGTGCCAGCAGCATTAGCGGGAGGGACTACAATGAGCAGTTCTTC.

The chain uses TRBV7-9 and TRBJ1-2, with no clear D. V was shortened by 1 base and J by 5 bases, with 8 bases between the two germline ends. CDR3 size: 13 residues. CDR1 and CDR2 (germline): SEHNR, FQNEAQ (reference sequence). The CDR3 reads CASSLGTAYGYTF. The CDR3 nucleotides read TGTGCCAGCAGCTTAGGTACAGCATATGGCTACACCTTC.

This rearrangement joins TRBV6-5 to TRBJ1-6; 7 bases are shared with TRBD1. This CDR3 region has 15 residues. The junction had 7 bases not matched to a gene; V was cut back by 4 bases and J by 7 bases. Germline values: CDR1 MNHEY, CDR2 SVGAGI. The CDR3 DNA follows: TGTGCCAGCAGTTTGCTGGGACAGTTGAATTCACCCCTCCACTTT. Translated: CASSLLGQLNSPLHF.

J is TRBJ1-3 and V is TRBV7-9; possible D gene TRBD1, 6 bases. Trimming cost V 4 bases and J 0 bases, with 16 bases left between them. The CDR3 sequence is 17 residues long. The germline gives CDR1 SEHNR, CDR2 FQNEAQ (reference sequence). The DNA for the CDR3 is TGTGCCAGCAGCTCAATACCCGTCAGGGGCTCTGGAAACACCATATATTTT. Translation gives CASSSIPVRGSGNTIYF.

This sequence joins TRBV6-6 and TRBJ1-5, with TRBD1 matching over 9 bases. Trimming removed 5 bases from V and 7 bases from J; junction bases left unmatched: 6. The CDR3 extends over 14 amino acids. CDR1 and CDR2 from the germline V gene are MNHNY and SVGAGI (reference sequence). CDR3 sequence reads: CASSEGQGWQPQHF. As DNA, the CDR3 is TGTGCCAGCAGTGAGGGACAGGGTTGGCAGCCCCAGCATTTT.

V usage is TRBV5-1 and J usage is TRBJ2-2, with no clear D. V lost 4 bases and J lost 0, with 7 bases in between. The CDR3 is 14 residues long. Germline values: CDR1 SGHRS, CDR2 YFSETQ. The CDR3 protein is CASSITANTGELFF. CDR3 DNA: TGCGCCAGCAGCATAACTGCGAACACCGGGGAGCTGTTTTTT. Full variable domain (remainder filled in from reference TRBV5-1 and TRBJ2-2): KAGVTQTPRYLIKTRGQQVTLSCSPISGHRSVSWYQQTPGQGLQFLFEYFSETQRNKGNFPGRFSGRQFSNSRSEMNVSTLELGDSALYLCASSITANTGELFFGEGSRLTVL.

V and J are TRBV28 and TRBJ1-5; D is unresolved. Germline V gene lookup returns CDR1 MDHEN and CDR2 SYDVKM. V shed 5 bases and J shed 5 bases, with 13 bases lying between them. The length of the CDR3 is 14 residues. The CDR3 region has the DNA TGTGCCAGCAGTCCTGGGTCGAGGGATCAGCCCCAGCATTTT. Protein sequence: CASSPGSRDQPQHF.

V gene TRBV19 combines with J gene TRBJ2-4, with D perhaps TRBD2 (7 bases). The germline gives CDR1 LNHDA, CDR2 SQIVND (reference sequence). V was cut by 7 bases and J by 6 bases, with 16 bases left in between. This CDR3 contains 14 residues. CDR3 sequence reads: CASNRGGAGNIQYF. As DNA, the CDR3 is TGTGCCAGTAACCGAGGGGGGGCAGGAAACATTCAGTACTTC.

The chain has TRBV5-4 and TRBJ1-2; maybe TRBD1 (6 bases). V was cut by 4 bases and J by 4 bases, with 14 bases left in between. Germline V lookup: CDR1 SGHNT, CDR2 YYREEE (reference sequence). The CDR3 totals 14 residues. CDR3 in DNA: TGTGCCAGCAGCCAACAGGGTAGGAGCTATGGCTACACCTTC. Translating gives CASSQQGRSYGYTF.

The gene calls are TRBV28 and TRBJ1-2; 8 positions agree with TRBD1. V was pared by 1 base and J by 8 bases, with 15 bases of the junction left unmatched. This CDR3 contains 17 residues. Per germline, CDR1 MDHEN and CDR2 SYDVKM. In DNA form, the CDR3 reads TGTGCCAGCAGTTTATTCAACCGGGGACAGGCGGCCGGGGGCTACACCTTC. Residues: CASSLFNRGQAAGGYTF.